This T cell receptor beta chain appears in the sequencing data of a study of CD8 T cells in ankylosing spondylitis. Regarding the study as a whole: Significantly higher representation of disease-linked clones was reported for matched ankylosing spondylitis synovial fluid. What seemed typical of ankylosing spondylitis blood was a TCR beta motif built from under 10 highly homologous variants.

Scientists made TCR beta libraries using quantitative 5'-RACE with molecular barcodes. Each CDR3 protein gets one entry after TCRdb re-called the 5' RACE reads with MiXCR. The sample contains a few hundred thousand distinct CDR3 sequences, over 15% of which appear only once. The CDR3 runs to 15 residues. J lost 0 bases, V lost 4 bases, and 6 bases had no gene match. Notes on this clonotype: The antigen is unknown.

Sequencing used blood, either unsorted or a sorted T cell fraction (not recorded which). This receptor was taken from a male donor with ankylosing spondylitis or in good health (not recorded which). The chain couples TRBV12-3 or TRBV12-4 to TRBJ2-7; 7 bases line up with TRBD2. CDR3 DNA: TGTGCCAGCAGTTCCCTAGCGGAGAGCTCCTACGAGCAGTACTTC. This sequence encodes CASSSLAESSYEQYF.